Below, 26 T cell receptor beta chains from the same sample are listed, as sequenced in a study of blood T cell repertoires in COVID-19. Sequenced by immunoSEQ multiplex PCR; TCRdb stores in-frame clones only, minus some. The sample lists roughly 120,000 clones, roughly 79% occurring once. The sample was peripheral blood. These receptors came from an older man with acute or convalescent COVID-19.

This clone showed up just a few times. CDR3 sequence reads: CASSQGGKLFF. In DNA, the CDR3 is TGCGCCAGCAGCCAGGGGGGAAAACTGTTTTTT. The rearrangement uses TRBV4-3 and TRBJ1-4; weak D call: TRBD1 (5 bases). V was trimmed by 3 bases and J by 10 bases, leaving 6 bases between them. The CDR3 is 11 amino acids. Germline values: CDR1 LGHNA, CDR2 YSLEER.

The chain is built from TRBV11-2 and TRBJ1-2; D is unclear. Trimming removed 0 bases at V and 4 bases at J, with 18 bases between. The germline V gene has CDR1 SGHAT and CDR2 FQNNGV. The CDR3 has 17 residues. The CDR3 DNA reads TGTGCCAGCAGCTTAGATAGGGAGGTCGCCCGAATCTATGGCTACACCTTC. Translated: CASSLDREVARIYGYTF.

This sequence joins TRBV7-3 and TRBJ2-5; 8 bases agree with TRBD1. The CDR3 loop spans 14 amino acids. J lost 3 bases, V lost 3 bases, and 3 bases had no gene match. Looked up from germline, CDR1 is SGHTA and CDR2 is FQGTGA. CDR3 sequence: CASSFSGGEETQYF. As DNA, the CDR3 is TGTGCCAGCAGCTTCTCAGGGGGCGAAGAGACCCAGTACTTC.

The chain uses TRBV5-6 and TRBJ1-3; weak D call: TRBD1 (6 bases). The CDR3 is 16 amino acids. Germline-derived CDR1 and CDR2 are SGHDT and YYEEEE. Trimming removed 1 base from V and 0 bases from J, with 11 bases in between. This CDR3 is CASSLKGVGSGNTIYF. The CDR3 DNA reads as TGTGCCAGCAGCTTGAAGGGGGTGGGCTCTGGAAACACCATATATTTT.

The chain uses TRBV7-2 and TRBJ1-5; 8 nucleotides line up with TRBD1. V lost 5 bases and J lost 6; bases outside the gene matches: 12. The germline CDR1 and CDR2 sequences are SGHTA and FQGNSA. CDR3 length: 16 residues. CDR3 sequence reads: CASSAPTGEIGQPQHF. The DNA of the CDR3 is TGTGCCAGCAGCGCGCCGACAGGGGAGATAGGTCAGCCCCAGCATTTT.

This rearrangement joins TRBV5-1 to TRBJ1-6, with D uncertain. V lost 4 bases, J lost 14 bases, and 19 bases lay in between. The V gene's germline CDR1 is SGHRS and CDR2 YFSETQ. The CDR3 covers 14 residues. CDR3 DNA sequence: TGCGCCAGCAGCCCGTCCGACGGGATTCTGGCCCTCCACTTT. It specifies CASSPSDGILALHF.

This clone was counted only a few times. J is TRBJ2-2 and V is TRBV5-1; 10 positions agree with TRBD2. The germline CDR1 and CDR2 sequences are SGHRS and YFSETQ. J lost 7 bases, V lost 1 base, and 7 bases had no gene match. The CDR3 totals 16 residues. The CDR3, as DNA: TGCGCCAGCAGCTTGCCCCTAGCGGGGGCGGTCGGGGAGCTGTTTTTT. Its translation is CASSLPLAGAVGELFF.

The chain recombines TRBV3-1 (or the pseudogene TRBV3-2) with TRBJ2-5; TRBD1 is a possible D gene (6 bases). CDR3 size: 15 residues. Germline lookup yields CDR1 LGHDT and CDR2 YNNKEL (reference sequence). The germline V and J ends were trimmed by 4 bases and 2 bases, with 14 bases remaining between them. The CDR3 region is CASSPARGLQETQYF. The CDR3 nucleotides read TGTGCCAGCAGCCCGGCGAGGGGGTTGCAAGAGACCCAGTACTTC.

The V and J genes are TRBV2 and TRBJ1-5, with 7 bases identical to TRBD1. Germline CDR1 is SNHLY and CDR2 is FYNNEI. This CDR3 is 17 amino acids long. The junction had 14 bases not matched to a gene; V was cut back by 4 bases and J by 5 bases. The CDR3 DNA follows: TGTGCCAGCAGTGTTAGTAAGGGCGACAGGGCTCATCAGCCCCAGCATTTT. The encoded protein is CASSVSKGDRAHQPQHF.

This clone was observed a handful of times. The chain employs TRBV5-1 and TRBJ2-5, with TRBD1 matching 7 bases. The germline CDR1 and CDR2 sequences are SGHRS and YFSETQ. V shed 4 bases, J shed 5 bases, and the junction held 5 bases outside the gene matches. This CDR3 has 13 amino acids. CDR3 protein: CASSTTGWETQYF. For the CDR3, the DNA is TGCGCCAGCAGCACGACAGGGTGGGAGACCCAGTACTTC.

V and J are TRBV20-1 and TRBJ1-1; weak D call: TRBD1 (5 bases). CDR3 size: 11 residues. Trimming removed 3 bases at V and 8 bases at J, with 10 bases between. Germline loops: CDR1 DFQATT, CDR2 SNEGSKA (reference sequence). For the CDR3, the DNA is TGCAGTGCTAGCCGACAGACCGAAGCTTTCTTT. Translating gives CSASRQTEAFF.

V usage is TRBV11-3 and J usage is TRBJ2-2; 11 nucleotides match TRBD2. Germline trimming cut 5 bases from V and 0 bases from J; bases unmatched to any gene: 8. This CDR3 spans 18 amino acids. The germline V gene encodes CDR1 SGHNT and CDR2 YENEEA. The CDR3 protein is CASSTVSSGGTNTGELFF. The CDR3 DNA reads as TGTGCCAGCAGCACAGTATCTAGCGGGGGGACGAACACCGGGGAGCTGTTTTTT.

J is TRBJ2-1 and V is TRBV6-2 or TRBV6-3; no firm D call. Germline CDR1 is MNHEY and CDR2 is SVGEGT. The CDR3 length is 14 residues. The ends were cut back, 2 bases at V and 4 bases at J, with 9 bases in the middle. The DNA for the CDR3 is TGTGCCAGCAGTTACGTGTCAGGTTACAATGAGCAGTTCTTC. This sequence encodes CASSYVSGYNEQFF.

The gene calls are TRBV4-1 and TRBJ1-3; 10 bases are a match to TRBD1. From germline, CDR1 is MGHRA and CDR2 YSYEKL. The CDR3 loop spans 19 amino acids. V trimming: 4 bases; J trimming: 0 bases; junction bases outside the gene matches: 12. For the CDR3, the DNA is TGCGCCAGCAGCCCGTGGGACAGGGGCGCTCCCAGCTCTGGAAACACCATATATTTT. Translation gives CASSPWDRGAPSSGNTIYF.

This sequence joins TRBV6-5 and TRBJ1-2, with 7 bases identical to TRBD1. This CDR3 has 15 amino acids. J gave up 5 bases and V 0 bases, and 6 bases lay outside the gene matches. CDR1 and CDR2 (germline): MNHEY, SVGAGI. The CDR3 DNA follows: TGTGCCAGCAGTTACTCGGGACAGCTAAGTTATGGCTACACCTTC. Its protein is CASSYSGQLSYGYTF.

J is TRBJ1-1 and V is TRBV5-4; 7 bases line up with TRBD1. CDR1 is SGHNT and CDR2 is YYREEE in the germline V gene (reference sequence). V shed 2 bases and J 3 bases; nucleotides not matched to a gene: 10. The CDR3 covers 16 residues. The CDR3, as DNA: TGTGCCAGCAGCTTATCTTTAGGTCAGGGGGACACTGAAGCTTTCTTT. It codes for CASSLSLGQGDTEAFF.

This chain uses TRBV5-1 with TRBJ2-3, with 12 bases matching TRBD2. The CDR3 has 15 residues. CDR1 and CDR2 (germline): SGHRS, YFSETQ. The trim removed 2 bases at V and 4 bases at J, leaving 2 bases unmatched. The chain's CDR3 is CASSLLAGGADTQYF. The CDR3 nucleotides are TGCGCCAGCAGCTTACTAGCGGGGGGAGCAGATACGCAGTATTTT. Complete variable domain (other parts from reference TRBV5-1 and TRBJ2-3): KAGVTQTPRYLIKTRGQQVTLSCSPISGHRSVSWYQQTPGQGLQFLFEYFSETQRNKGNFPGRFSGRQFSNSRSEMNVSTLELGDSALYLCASSLLAGGADTQYFGPGTRLTVL.

To note about this clone: Different DNA sequences within this sample yield the same CDR3. The CDR3: CASSEQGGTEAFF. CDR3 DNA: TGTGCCAGCAGTGAACAGGGAGGAACTGAAGCTTTCTTT. The V and J genes are TRBV2 and TRBJ1-1, with a tentative D call TRBD1 (5 bases). Germline V CDR1 and CDR2: SNHLY, FYNNEI. CDR3 length: 13 residues. Trimming took off 2 bases at V and 5 bases at J, with 9 bases between the two ends.

The gene calls are TRBV19 and TRBJ1-3; D call uncertain. Deletions cut 6 bases from V and 4 bases from J, with 7 bases between. The CDR3 length is 12 residues. The germline CDR1 and CDR2 sequences are LNHDA and SQIVND (reference sequence). DNA for the CDR3: TGTGCCAGTAGAACGACAGGAAACACCATATATTTT. Translated: CASRTTGNTIYF.

This chain uses TRBV28 with TRBJ2-7; 10 bases are shared with TRBD1. This CDR3 region has 15 residues. The germline CDR1 and CDR2 sequences are MDHEN and SYDVKM. The trim removed 4 bases at V and 4 bases at J, leaving 7 bases unmatched. CDR3 bases: TGTGCCAGCAGTTCCCCGGGACAGGGGATTTACGAGCAGTACTTC. This translates into CASSSPGQGIYEQYF.

This clone was detected only once. CDR3 nucleotide sequence: TGTGCCAGCAGTTACTTAGGGAGGATGAACACTGAAGCTTTCTTT. Translation gives CASSYLGRMNTEAFF. The chain is built from TRBV6-5 and TRBJ1-1, with D hard to call. V gave up 1 base and J gave up 0 bases, with 9 bases separating them. The CDR3 contains 15 residues. The germline V gene encodes CDR1 MNHEY and CDR2 SVGAGI.

The CDR3 region is CASSYTKTSGGPKQETQYF. CDR3 sequence (DNA): TGTGCCAGCAGTTACACTAAAACTAGCGGGGGGCCAAAACAAGAGACCCAGTACTTC. The chain is built from TRBV6-2 or TRBV6-3 and TRBJ2-5, with 12 bases identical to TRBD2. The V gene end was trimmed by 2 bases and the J gene end by 2 bases; junction bases not matched to a gene: 12. CDR3 length equals 19 residues. CDR1 and CDR2 from the germline V gene are MNHEY and SVGEGT.

This clone was recorded only once. The chain is built from TRBV21-1 and TRBJ2-1; no DNA check was done on the table's D call, TRBD2. TRBV21-1 is assigned pseudogene status. CDR3 length equals 19 residues. CDR3 loop: CASSDEPDLRGDSVNEQFF. The CDR3 nucleotides are TGTGCCAGCAGCGACGAACCGGACTTGCGGGGGGATTCTGTTAACGAGCAGTTCTTC.

The chain employs TRBV5-1 and TRBJ2-7; the match to TRBD1 covers 8 bases. The CDR3 spans 15 residues. CDR1 is SGHRS, CDR2 YFSETQ, per germline. V lost 3 bases and J lost 0; bases outside the gene matches: 5. In DNA, the CDR3 is TGCGCCAGCAGCTGGGCCGGGACAGGCTCCTACGAGCAGTACTTC. This sequence encodes CASSWAGTGSYEQYF.

V and J are TRBV7-8 and TRBJ2-7, with no clear D. V was trimmed by 2 bases and J by 0 bases, leaving 8 bases between them. Germline V lookup: CDR1 SGHVS, CDR2 FQNEAQ. This CDR3 region has 14 residues. As DNA, the CDR3 is TGTGCCAGCAGCTTAACTGAGAACTCCTACGAGCAGTACTTC. Its translation is CASSLTENSYEQYF.

This clone was seen a few times. The rearrangement links TRBV29-1 to TRBJ1-1, with D uncertain. V gave up 4 bases and J gave up 0 bases, with 18 bases separating them. Looked up from germline, CDR1 is SQVTM and CDR2 is ANQGSEA. The CDR3 totals 16 residues. Here the CDR3 reads CSVVGRVTYLNTEAFF. CDR3 nucleotides: TGCAGCGTTGTAGGGAGGGTCACTTATCTGAACACTGAAGCTTTCTTT.